This T cell receptor beta chain was obtained from a study of blood T cell repertoires in COVID-19. Study summary: The United States, Italy and Spain were the sources of the acute and convalescent COVID-19 samples. In each case, the material was cDNA or gDNA derived from T cells, B-cell-depleted T cells, or PBMCs.

Authors' analysis steps: Reference gene primer amplification in the assay estimated nucleated cell counts. Measured with immunoSEQ multiplex PCR; TCRdb has only the in-frame clones, and not every one. D and trimming come from the DNA, and the V and J calls and clone size come from that table. Of tens of thousands of clones listed, around 75% are singletons. V lost 5 bases, J lost 6 bases, and 9 bases stayed unmatched. This CDR3 contains 15 residues. Germline V CDR1 and CDR2: MNHEY, SMNVEV (reference sequence). The source material was peripheral blood. The chain links TRBV27 to TRBJ2-7; the match to TRBD1 covers 11 bases. The receptor was isolated from a woman in her forties or fifties with acute or convalescent COVID-19. CDR3 sequence: CASSLTRDRGSEQYF. The CDR3 DNA is TGTGCCAGCAGTCTAACTCGGGACAGGGGGAGCGAGCAGTACTTC.